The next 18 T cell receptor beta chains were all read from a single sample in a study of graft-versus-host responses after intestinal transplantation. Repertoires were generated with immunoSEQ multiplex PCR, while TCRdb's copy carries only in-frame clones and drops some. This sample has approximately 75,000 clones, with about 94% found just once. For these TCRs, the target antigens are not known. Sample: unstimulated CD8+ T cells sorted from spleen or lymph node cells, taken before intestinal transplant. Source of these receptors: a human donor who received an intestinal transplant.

The CDR3 sequence is CSAREHYEQYF. The CDR3 DNA is TGCAGTGCTAGAGAACACTACGAGCAGTACTTC. The rearrangement joins TRBV20-1 to TRBJ2-7, with unresolved D. Germline-derived CDR1 and CDR2 are DFQATT and SNEGSKA (reference sequence). Trimming cost V 0 bases and J 3 bases, with 3 bases left between them. The CDR3 spans 11 residues.

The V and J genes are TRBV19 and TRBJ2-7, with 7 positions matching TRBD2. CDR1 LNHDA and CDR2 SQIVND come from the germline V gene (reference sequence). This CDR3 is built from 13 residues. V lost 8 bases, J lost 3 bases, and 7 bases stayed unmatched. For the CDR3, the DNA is TGTGCCAGTGGGACTAAAGAGGACTACGAGCAGTACTTC. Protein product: CASGTKEDYEQYF. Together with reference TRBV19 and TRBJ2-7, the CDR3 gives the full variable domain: DGGITQSPKYLFRKEGQNVTLSCEQNLNHDAMYWYRQDPGQGLRLIYYSQIVNDFQKGDIAEGYSVSREKKESFPLTVTSAQKNPTAFYLCASGTKEDYEQYFGPGTRLTVT.

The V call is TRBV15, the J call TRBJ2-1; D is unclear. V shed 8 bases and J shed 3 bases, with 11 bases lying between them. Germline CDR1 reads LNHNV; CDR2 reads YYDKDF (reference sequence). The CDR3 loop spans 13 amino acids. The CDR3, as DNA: TGTGCCACCTTGGGTCAGAACTACAATGAGCAGTTCTTC. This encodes CATLGQNYNEQFF.

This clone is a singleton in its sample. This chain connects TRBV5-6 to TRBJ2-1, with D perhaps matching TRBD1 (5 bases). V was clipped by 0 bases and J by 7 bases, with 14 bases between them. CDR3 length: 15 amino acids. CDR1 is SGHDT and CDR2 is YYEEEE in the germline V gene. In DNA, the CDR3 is TGTGCCAGCAGCTTGGAATCCAGGGCACGGAATGAGCAGTTCTTC. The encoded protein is CASSLESRARNEQFF. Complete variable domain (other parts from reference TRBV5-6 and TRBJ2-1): DAGVTQSPTHLIKTRGQQVTLRCSPKSGHDTVSWYQQALGQGPQFIFQYYEEEERQRGNFPDRFSGHQFPNYSSELNVNALLLGDSALYLCASSLESRARNEQFFGPGTRLTVL.

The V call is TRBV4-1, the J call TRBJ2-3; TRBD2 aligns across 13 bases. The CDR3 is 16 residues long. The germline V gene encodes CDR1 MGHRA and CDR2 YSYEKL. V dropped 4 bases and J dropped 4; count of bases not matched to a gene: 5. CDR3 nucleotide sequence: TGCGCCAGCAGCCTCGGGACTAGCGGGGCCCCAGATACGCAGTATTTT. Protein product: CASSLGTSGAPDTQYF.

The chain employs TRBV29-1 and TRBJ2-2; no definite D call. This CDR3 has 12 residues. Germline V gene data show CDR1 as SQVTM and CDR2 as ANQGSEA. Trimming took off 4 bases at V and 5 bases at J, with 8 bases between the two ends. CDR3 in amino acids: CSVAATTGELFF. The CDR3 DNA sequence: TGCAGCGTTGCCGCAACTACCGGGGAGCTGTTTTTT.

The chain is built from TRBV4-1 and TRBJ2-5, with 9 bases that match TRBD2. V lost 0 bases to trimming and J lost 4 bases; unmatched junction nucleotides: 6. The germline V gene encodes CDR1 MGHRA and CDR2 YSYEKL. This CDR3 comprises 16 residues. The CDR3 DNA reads TGCGCCAGCAGCCAAGAAGGGGTAGCGGGAGTAGAGACCCAGTACTTC. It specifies CASSQEGVAGVETQYF.

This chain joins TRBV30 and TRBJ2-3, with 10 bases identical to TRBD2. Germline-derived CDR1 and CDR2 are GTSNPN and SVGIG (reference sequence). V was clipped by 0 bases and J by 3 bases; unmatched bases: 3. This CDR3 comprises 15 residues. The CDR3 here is CAWSVSGRETDTQYF. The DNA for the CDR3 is TGTGCCTGGAGTGTGAGCGGGAGGGAGACAGATACGCAGTATTTT.

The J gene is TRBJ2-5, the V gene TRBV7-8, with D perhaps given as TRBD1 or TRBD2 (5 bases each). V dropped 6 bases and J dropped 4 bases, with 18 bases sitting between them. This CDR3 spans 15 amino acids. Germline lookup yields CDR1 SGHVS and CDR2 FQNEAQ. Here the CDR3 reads CASRGTGPSGETQYF. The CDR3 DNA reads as TGTGCCAGCAGGGGAACGGGACCCAGCGGAGAGACCCAGTACTTC.

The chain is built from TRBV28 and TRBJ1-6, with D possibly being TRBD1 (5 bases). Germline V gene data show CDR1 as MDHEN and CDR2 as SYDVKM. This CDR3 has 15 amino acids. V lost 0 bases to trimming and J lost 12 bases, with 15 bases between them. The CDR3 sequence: CASSLWGVGIKPLHF. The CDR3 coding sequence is TGTGCCAGCAGTTTATGGGGGGTGGGGATCAAACCCCTCCACTTT.

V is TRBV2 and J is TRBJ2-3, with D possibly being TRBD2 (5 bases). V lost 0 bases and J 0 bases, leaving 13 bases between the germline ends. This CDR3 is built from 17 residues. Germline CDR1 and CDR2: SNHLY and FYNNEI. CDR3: CASSEASGRPSTDTQYF. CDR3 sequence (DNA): TGTGCCAGCAGTGAAGCTTCGGGGAGACCTAGCACAGATACGCAGTATTTT.

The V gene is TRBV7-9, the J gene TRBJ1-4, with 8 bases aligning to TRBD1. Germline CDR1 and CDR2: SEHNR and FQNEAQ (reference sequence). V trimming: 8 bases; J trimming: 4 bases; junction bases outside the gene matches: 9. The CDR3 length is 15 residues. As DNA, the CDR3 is TGTGCCAGCGTAAACGGACAGGGTCTTAATGAAAAACTGTTTTTT. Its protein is CASVNGQGLNEKLFF.

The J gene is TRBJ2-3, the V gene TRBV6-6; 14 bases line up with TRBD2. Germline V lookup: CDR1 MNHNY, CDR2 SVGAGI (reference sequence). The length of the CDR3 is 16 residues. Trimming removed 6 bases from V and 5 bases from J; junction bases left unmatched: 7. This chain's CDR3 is CASSHKGLAGVDTQYF. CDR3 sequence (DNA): TGTGCCAGCAGCCATAAGGGACTAGCGGGAGTAGATACGCAGTATTTT.

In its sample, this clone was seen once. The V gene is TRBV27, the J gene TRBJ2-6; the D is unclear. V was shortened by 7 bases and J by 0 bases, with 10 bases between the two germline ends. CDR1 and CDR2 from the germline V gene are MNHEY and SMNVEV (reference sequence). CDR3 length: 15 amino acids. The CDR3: CASTNGVSGANVLTF. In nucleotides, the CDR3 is TGTGCCAGCACCAACGGAGTCTCTGGGGCCAACGTCCTGACTTTC.

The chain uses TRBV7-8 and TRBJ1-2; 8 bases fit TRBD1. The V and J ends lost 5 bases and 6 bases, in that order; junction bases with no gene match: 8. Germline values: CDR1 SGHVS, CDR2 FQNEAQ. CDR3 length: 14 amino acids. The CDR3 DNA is TGTGCCAGCAGCACCCGGACAGGGTTGGATGGCTACACCTTC. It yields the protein CASSTRTGLDGYTF.

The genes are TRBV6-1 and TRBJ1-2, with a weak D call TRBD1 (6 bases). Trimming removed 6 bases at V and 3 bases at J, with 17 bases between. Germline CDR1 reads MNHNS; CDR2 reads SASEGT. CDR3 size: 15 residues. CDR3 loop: CASRGAGVRDYGYTF. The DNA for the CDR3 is TGTGCCAGCAGGGGGGCCGGGGTAAGGGACTATGGCTACACCTTC.

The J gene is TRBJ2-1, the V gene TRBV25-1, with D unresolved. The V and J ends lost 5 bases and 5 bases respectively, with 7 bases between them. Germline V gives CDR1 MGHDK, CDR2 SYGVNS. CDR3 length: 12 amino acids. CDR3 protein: CASSIWDNEQFF. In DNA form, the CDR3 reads TGTGCCAGCAGTATCTGGGACAATGAGCAGTTCTTC.

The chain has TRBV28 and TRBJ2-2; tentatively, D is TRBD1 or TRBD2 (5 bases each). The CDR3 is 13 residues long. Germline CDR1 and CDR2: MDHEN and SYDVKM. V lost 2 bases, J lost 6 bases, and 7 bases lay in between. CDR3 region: CASSLGGPGELFF. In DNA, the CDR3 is TGTGCCAGCAGTTTAGGGGGACCCGGGGAGCTGTTTTTT.